Sequencing of this T cell receptor (beta chain) was carried out in a study of T cells after yellow fever vaccination. Study-wide points: Boosting was followed by the reappearance of most primary-vaccination clones (roughly 95% CD4, about 90% CD8). Peaking on day 5 versus 15, the secondary response was faster but weaker.

TCRdb used MiXCR to reprocess the 5' RACE reads, holding one entry per CDR3 protein. The sample yields 450,000 to 550,000 distinct CDR3 sequences, 20% to 25% seen once. The junction had 4 bases not matched to a gene; V was cut back by 0 bases and J by 0 bases. The CDR3 sequence is 18 residues long. The germline V gene has CDR1 SGHRS and CDR2 YFSETQ. This clonotype appeared a few times. No antigen is known for it. This sample comprised PBMCs, obtained less than 25 days after the first yellow fever vaccination. The V and J genes are TRBV5-1 and TRBJ1-6; 9 nucleotides agree with TRBD1. The clonotype was recovered from a man aged 18 to 29 who received the YFV17D yellow fever vaccine. Here the CDR3 reads CASSLVGTGSSYNSPLHF. The CDR3 region has the DNA TGCGCCAGCAGCTTGGTGGGGACAGGGAGCTCCTATAATTCACCCCTCCACTTT.